This T cell receptor beta chain was recorded in a study of shared clonotypes between healthy human individuals. Study-wide results and caveats: The sampled material consisted only of blood, and tissue repertoires are likely to differ.

As regards this clone: Its antigen is still unknown.

Original data processing: ImmunoSEQ yielded junction-only sequences lacking quality scores, so filtering differed. The method was immunoSEQ multiplex PCR; TCRdb's version includes in-frame clones alone and lacks a portion of them. That table supplies the V and J calls and clone size; D and trimming were determined from the DNA. There are millions of clones in the sample; approximately 94% occur only once, and around 1.1% lies in the top ten. Germline V gene lookup returns CDR1 MGHRA and CDR2 YSYEKL. V shed 4 bases and J shed 7 bases, with 17 bases lying between them. The CDR3 covers 15 residues. Naive CD8 cells lacked CD45RO, underwent positive selection for CCR7 and left out terminally differentiated effector memory CD45RA+ cells. Donors were healthy HIV-negative adults without recent acute infections or vaccinations.

The TCR originated in a young man in good health. The sample taken for sequencing was naive CD8+ T cells sorted from blood. The J gene is TRBJ2-4, the V gene TRBV4-1, with D maybe TRBD2 (5 bases). This CDR3 is CASSLSIGVGNIQYF. The CDR3 DNA reads as TGCGCCAGCAGCCTCTCGATCGGGGTAGGCAACATTCAGTACTTC.